These T cell receptor beta chains were read from a single sample in a study of blood T cell repertoires in COVID-19. Assay used: immunoSEQ multiplex PCR; TCRdb lists only in-frame clones, some missing. The sample lists over 20,000 clones; approximately 90% were seen once. The material sequenced was peripheral blood. All receptors come from a man between 65 and 85 years old with active COVID-19. Both conserved end residues are part of each CDR3. Fields, in order: V gene, D gene, clone size, J gene, CDR3 DNA, CDR3 protein. The D gene is left open where the match is weak. Only part of the rows carry a size: once, few, many, or a class if the clone is expanded.

>TRBV7-6|NA|once|TRBJ2-7
TGTGCCAGCAGCTTAGGTGTGGGTCAGGCGCAAGGCGAGCAGTACTTC
CASSLGVGQAQGEQYF
>TRBV20-1|NA|NA|TRBJ1-1
TGCAGTGCCACGACAGGTTTGGGGGCTTTCTTT
CSATTGLGAFF
>TRBV7-2|NA|NA|TRBJ2-1
TGTGCCAGCAGGGGCTCTTGGGCCTCCTACAATGAGCAGTTCTTC
CASRGSWASYNEQFF
>TRBV4-2|TRBD2|NA|TRBJ2-2
TGTGCCAGCAGCTCACCCCCTCCGGGAGGGCCGGTCGCCGGGGAGCTGTTTTTT
CASSSPPPGGPVAGELFF
>TRBV19|NA|NA|TRBJ1-1
TGTGCCAGTAGTTTTCGGCAGGTGGGGGCGAACACTGAAGCTTTCTTT
CASSFRQVGANTEAFF
>TRBV7-9|NA|NA|TRBJ1-5
TGTGCCAGCAGCTTAAGCCCCAATCAGCCCCAGCATTTT
CASSLSPNQPQHF
>TRBV5-4|NA|NA|TRBJ2-5
TGTGCCAGCACGAGAATTGGTGGCGGGGAGACCCAGTACTTC
CASTRIGGGETQYF
>TRBV6-5|TRBD1|NA|TRBJ1-5
TGTGCCAGCAGCCACCGGGACAGGCAGCCCCAGCATTTT
CASSHRDRQPQHF
>TRBV11-2|NA|NA|TRBJ1-4
TGTGCCAGCAGCTTACTGTCCGGGACATTGGAAGGAAAACTGTTTTTT
CASSLLSGTLEGKLFF
>TRBV29-1|TRBD1|NA|TRBJ1-2
TGCAGCGTTAAAACAGGGGGGGACTATGGCTACACCTTC
CSVKTGGDYGYTF
>TRBV5-4|NA|NA|TRBJ2-5
TGTGCCAGCAGCCGGCCGGAGTTTGAGACCCAGTACTTC
CASSRPEFETQYF
>TRBV6-5|NA|NA|TRBJ1-3
TGTGCCAGCAGTTACGGCGGAACAGGCTCTGGAAACACCATATATTTT
CASSYGGTGSGNTIYF
>TRBV2|TRBD2|NA|TRBJ2-7
TGTGCCAGCAGTGAGTCGCTAGCGGGAGGGCGAGCGCTGGGGGAGCAGTACTTC
CASSESLAGGRALGEQYF
>TRBV4-1|TRBD2|once|TRBJ2-5
TGCGCCAGCAGCCAAGGGGCTAGCGGACAAGAGACCCAGTACTTC
CASSQGASGQETQYF
>TRBV6-5|NA|NA|TRBJ2-3
TGTGCCAGCAGCCTCTTTAGCACAGATACGCAGTATTTT
CASSLFSTDTQYF
>TRBV19|TRBD2|NA|TRBJ2-7
TGTGCCAGTAGTGTTTCGGGGGTTAGCGGGAAAAACGAGCAGTACTTC
CASSVSGVSGKNEQYF
>TRBV6-6|NA|NA|TRBJ1-2
TGTGCCAGCTCAAAGGAGGGCTACACCTTC
CASSKEGYTF
>TRBV7-8|TRBD2|NA|TRBJ2-5
TGTGCCAGCAGCTTAGCGATTACAAGTGCGCGGGGGAGGGAGACCCAGTACTTC
CASSLAITSARGRETQYF
>TRBV30|TRBD1|NA|TRBJ1-5
TGTGCCTGGAGTAGGGGGCAGGTGAATCAGCCCCAGCATTTT
CAWSRGQVNQPQHF
>TRBV11-3|NA|NA|TRBJ2-3
TGTGCCAGCGGGAGAACAGATACGCAGTATTTT
CASGRTDTQYF
>TRBV20-1|NA|NA|TRBJ2-5
TGCAGTGCCGAGTACGGGGAGACCCAGTACTTC
CSAEYGETQYF
>TRBV24-1|TRBD1|NA|TRBJ1-4
TGTGCCACCAAGGGACAGGGCCGTGGGTTGCAGGGAATCTACCTAGGAGGGGTGAATGAAAAACTGTTTTTT
CATKGQGRGLQGIYLGGVNEKLFF
>TRBV19|NA|NA|TRBJ1-4
TGTGCCAGTGGCATTGAAAAACTGTTTTTT
CASGIEKLFF
>TRBV6-6|TRBD1|NA|TRBJ2-7
TGTGCCAGCAGTTACTCGGGACAGGGGGCCTACGAGCAGTACTTC
CASSYSGQGAYEQYF
>TRBV30|TRBD1|NA|TRBJ1-2
TGTGCCTGGAGGAAACAGGGGAACTATGGCTACACCTTC
CAWRKQGNYGYTF
>TRBV5-1|TRBD2|few|TRBJ2-3
TGCGCCAGCAGCTCTGGACTAGCGGGAACCACAGATACGCAGTATTTT
CASSSGLAGTTDTQYF
>TRBV7-9|TRBD2|few|TRBJ2-7
TGTGCCAGCAACTCAGCCGGGACTAGCGGCTACGAGCAGTACTTC
CASNSAGTSGYEQYF
>TRBV6-6|NA|NA|TRBJ2-7
TGTGCCAGCAGTTATGGGCGGAGGACAGCTTACGAGCAGTACTTC
CASSYGRRTAYEQYF
>TRBV6-5|TRBD2|NA|TRBJ2-5
TGTGCCAGCAGTTACTCCGGGACTAGCGGGGCAGAGACCCAGTACTTC
CASSYSGTSGAETQYF
>TRBV5-1|TRBD1|NA|TRBJ2-5
TGCGCCAGCAGCTCCAGGGGGCGAGAGACCCAGTACTTC
CASSSRGRETQYF
>TRBV28|TRBD1|NA|TRBJ1-1
TGTGCCAGCAGCCTCAGGGGGCGTGAAGCTTTCTTT
CASSLRGREAFF
>TRBV19|NA|few|TRBJ1-5
TGTGCCAGTAGTCCACAGGGTAGACAGCCCCAGCATTTT
CASSPQGRQPQHF
>TRBV5-8|NA|few|TRBJ1-2
TGTGCCAGCAGCGAGCCACAGGGTCCCAACTATGGCTACACCTTC
CASSEPQGPNYGYTF
>TRBV11-2|NA|NA|TRBJ2-2
TGTGCCAGCAGGGCGGGGTCGCTTCACACCGGGGAGCTGTTTTTT
CASRAGSLHTGELFF
>TRBV2|NA|NA|TRBJ2-1
TGTGCCAGCATTCAAGAAGTAGTCACGAGGGAGCAGTTCTTC
CASIQEVVTREQFF
>TRBV7-8|NA|once|TRBJ1-6
TGTGCCAGCAGCTTAGGGCTGACAGGAGGTTCGGCGGGTTATAATTCACCCCTCCACTTT
CASSLGLTGGSAGYNSPLHF
>TRBV2|NA|NA|TRBJ2-3
TGTGCCAGCAGAGCCGACAGAAGCACAGATACGCAGTATTTT
CASRADRSTDTQYF
>TRBV13|NA|NA|TRBJ1-5
TGTGCCAGCAGACCGTCAGGGGCGCCTTTTAATCAGCCCCAGCATTTT
CASRPSGAPFNQPQHF
>TRBV10-3|TRBD2|few|TRBJ2-3
TGTGCCATCAGTGTAGCTAGCGGGAGAGATACGCAGTATTTT
CAISVASGRDTQYF
>TRBV6-5|TRBD1|NA|TRBJ2-1
TGTGCCAGCGGCGGGACAGGGTTTTCTTACAATGAGCAGTTCTTC
CASGGTGFSYNEQFF
>TRBV10-1|TRBD1|NA|TRBJ2-3
TGCGCCAGCAACTACGGGACAGGGGACACAGATACGCAGTATTTT
CASNYGTGDTDTQYF
>TRBV7-2|TRBD1|NA|TRBJ1-2
TGTGCCAGCAGCTTTGGACAGGGGATCTATGGCTACACCTTC
CASSFGQGIYGYTF
>TRBV5-1|TRBD1|once|TRBJ2-7
TGCGCCAGCAGCATCGAGACAGGGGGAGTGTACGAGCAGTACTTC
CASSIETGGVYEQYF
>TRBV7-9|TRBD1|NA|TRBJ1-3
TGTGCCAGCAGCTTAGGGGGACAGAGGTTATCGTTT
CASSLGGQRLSF
>TRBV10-3|NA|NA|TRBJ2-1
TGTGCCATCATGAGGGATGGCTCCTACAATGAGCAGTTCTTC
CAIMRDGSYNEQFF
>TRBV3-1/TRBV3-2|NA|NA|TRBJ2-1
TGTGCCAGCAGCCACCGAACTATTGACTCGAGCTCCTACAATGAGCAGTTCTTC
CASSHRTIDSSSYNEQFF
>TRBV19|NA|NA|TRBJ1-5
TGTGCCAGCAGACAGCTCAATCAGCCCCAGCATTTT
CASRQLNQPQHF
>TRBV19|TRBD1|NA|TRBJ1-2
TGTGCCAGTAGTATTCAGGGGGCGGGCTATGGCTACACCTTC
CASSIQGAGYGYTF
>TRBV29-1|TRBD1|NA|TRBJ2-7
TGCAGCGTTGCTTCTCCATCTCTGACAGGGGCCGTCTCCTACGAGCAGTACTTC
CSVASPSLTGAVSYEQYF
>TRBV7-9|NA|NA|TRBJ1-6
TGTGCCAGCAGCCAAGAGAATTCACCCCTCCACTTT
CASSQENSPLHF
>TRBV19|TRBD2|NA|TRBJ2-2
TGTGCCAGTAGTATAGAAAGAGCGGGGGTCCTGTGGACCGGGGAGCTGTTTTTT
CASSIERAGVLWTGELFF
>TRBV9|TRBD2|NA|TRBJ2-7
TGTGCCAGCAGCGTCAGCGGGAGAAATAGCGAGCAGTACTTC
CASSVSGRNSEQYF
>TRBV5-1|TRBD2|NA|TRBJ2-1
TGCGCCAGCAGCTTGGTTGCGGGAGCGCACAATGAGCAGTTCTTC
CASSLVAGAHNEQFF
>TRBV30|NA|NA|TRBJ1-4
TGTGCCTGGAGTCCCCGATCCCAGGCATCAGCAGCTGCAAAACTGTTTTTT
CAWSPRSQASAAAKLFF
>TRBV19|NA|NA|TRBJ2-7
TGTGCCAGTAGTATGGACGGGACATTTAGCTCCTACGAGCAGTACTTC
CASSMDGTFSSYEQYF